This TCR beta chain originates from a study of cytomegalovirus exposure and HLA in healthy donors. Study-wide context: Within the Caucasian-associated ancestry cluster were approximately 77% of the approximately 400 genotyped donors.

CDR3 size: 15 residues. The V gene's germline CDR1 is KGHSH and CDR2 LQKENI. The V end lost 2 bases, the J end lost 4 bases, and 14 bases lay between the germline ends. Comment on this clone: Its antigen is currently unknown.

Findings and limits, study-wide: A later analysis found that most CMV-associated TCR beta chains appeared HLA-restricted. TRBV6-2, TRBV6-3 and some other V segments were unresolvable in 87-base-pair reads. In vitro experiments confirmed that a few CMV-associated chains were specific for CMV antigens.

The study ran its PCR with 60 Vbeta and 13 Jbeta primers. Generated by immunoSEQ multiplex PCR, the TCRdb table keeps only in-frame clones and is missing some. This sample has approximately 150,000 clones; 77% occur once, and the top ten carry approximately 7%. Input material: PBMCs. The TCR was taken from a male donor in good health and CMV-seropositive. This chain uses TRBV18 with TRBJ1-2; perhaps TRBD1 as D (6 bases). The CDR3 nucleotides are TGTGCCAGCTCACCAGGAACAGGGCACCGCTATGGCTACACCTTC. The encoded protein is CASSPGTGHRYGYTF.